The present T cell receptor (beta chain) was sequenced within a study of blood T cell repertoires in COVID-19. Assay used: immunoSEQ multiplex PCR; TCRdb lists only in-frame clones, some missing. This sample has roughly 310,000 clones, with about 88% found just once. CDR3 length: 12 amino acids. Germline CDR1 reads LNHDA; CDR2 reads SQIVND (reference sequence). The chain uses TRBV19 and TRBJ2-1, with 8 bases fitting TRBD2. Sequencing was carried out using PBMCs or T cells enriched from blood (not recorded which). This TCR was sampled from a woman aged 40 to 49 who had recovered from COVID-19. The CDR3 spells CVDGSGSNEQFF. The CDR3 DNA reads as TGTGTGGATGGGAGCGGGAGCAATGAGCAGTTCTTC.